This T cell receptor beta chain was profiled in a study of blood T cell repertoires in COVID-19. CDR3 length: 14 residues. CDR1 is SGDLS, CDR2 YYNGEE, per germline. Trimming shortened V by 4 bases and J by 7 bases, and 17 bases separated the two germline ends. TCRdb's table, derived via immunoSEQ multiplex PCR, lists solely in-frame clones and lacks some. The data show about 100,000 clones, with just under 80% seen just once and about 12% held by the top ten. This TCR came from an older woman with acute or convalescent COVID-19. Sequencing was done on a sample of peripheral blood. This rearrangement joins TRBV9 to TRBJ2-5; perhaps TRBD2 as D (6 bases). The CDR3 loop reads CASSRGEVEVTQYF. CDR3 DNA: TGTGCCAGCAGCCGAGGGGAGGTGGAGGTGACCCAGTACTTC.